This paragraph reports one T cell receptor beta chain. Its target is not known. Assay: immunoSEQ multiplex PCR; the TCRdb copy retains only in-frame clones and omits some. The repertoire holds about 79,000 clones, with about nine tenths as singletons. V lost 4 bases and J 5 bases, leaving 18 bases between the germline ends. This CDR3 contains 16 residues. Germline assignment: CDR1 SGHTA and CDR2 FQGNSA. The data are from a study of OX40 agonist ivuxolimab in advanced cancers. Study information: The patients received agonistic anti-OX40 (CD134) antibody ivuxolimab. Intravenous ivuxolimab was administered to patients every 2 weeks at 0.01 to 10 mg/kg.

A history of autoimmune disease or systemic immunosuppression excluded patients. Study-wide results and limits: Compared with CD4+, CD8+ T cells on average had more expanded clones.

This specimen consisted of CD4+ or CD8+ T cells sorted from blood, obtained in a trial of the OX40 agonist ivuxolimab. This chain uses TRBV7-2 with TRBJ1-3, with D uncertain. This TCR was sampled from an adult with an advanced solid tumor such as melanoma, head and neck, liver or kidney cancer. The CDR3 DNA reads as TGTGCCAGCAGCTCACAAGTAGGGTCTATCCGAAACACCATATATTTT. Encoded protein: CASSSQVGSIRNTIYF.